This section outlines one T cell receptor beta chain sequence together with its context. Its antigen remains unidentified. The CDR3 is made up of 14 amino acids. Germline loops: CDR1 MNHEY, CDR2 SVGAGI. Trimming shortened V by 6 bases and J by 7 bases, and 15 bases separated the two germline ends. Sequencing used immunoSEQ multiplex PCR; TCRdb keeps in-frame clones, though not all of them. The sample lists 70,000 to 75,000 clones, about 94% occurring once. This sample stems from a study of cytomegalovirus exposure and HLA in healthy donors. Study findings and constraints: In vitro testing confirmed a few CMV-associated chains as specific for CMV antigens.

This TCR derives from a woman aged 18-35 years in good health and CMV-seropositive. Sequencing used PBMCs. The rearrangement joins TRBV6-5 to TRBJ1-4; D perhaps matches TRBD1 (5 bases). In DNA, the CDR3 is TGTGCCAGCAGACCCGCAGGGAGGGGTGAAAAACTGTTTTTT. Translated: CASRPAGRGEKLFF.